The clone carrying this T cell receptor beta chain was recorded many times. This sample is drawn from a study of low-dose radiotherapy and immunotherapy resistance in tumors. Study-wide background: Each fraction for Cohort 1 was 0.5 Gy, given every 2 weeks, and the total came to 6.5 Gy. Members of Cohort 2 were treated with 1 Gy per fraction every two weeks; their total was 13 Gy over 26 weeks.

Alpha and beta chains were covered, as first-strand cDNA relied on TRAV- and TRBV-specific primers. For amplifying TCRs, the PCR ran for around 20 cycles with Phusion, which was used together with a constant-region primer and the adapter on the V primers. Through in vitro transcription, the mRNA that had been isolated was amplified. TCRdb independently ran MiXCR on the reads; one entry per CDR3 protein. Here the sample spans tens of thousands of distinct CDR3 sequences, approximately 22% being singletons. Time point specified: after trial treatment. The sample's treatment: LDRT plus nivolumab, ipilimumab, low-dose cyclophosphamide and aspirin (RACIN trial). Every donor's regimen consisted of nivolumab, ipilimumab, aspirin, low-dose cyclophosphamide and low-dose radiotherapy. V was clipped by 7 bases and J by 9 bases; unmatched bases: 9. Germline CDR1 and CDR2: MDHEN and SYDVKM. The CDR3 loop spans 14 amino acids.

The V and J genes are TRBV28 and TRBJ2-3; TRBD2 agrees at 11 bases. The sequences come from PBMCs, collected after low-dose radiotherapy plus immunotherapy. This sequence was found in a female donor with ovarian cancer. The CDR3 DNA follows: TGTGCCAGCATCCGTAGCGGGGGGGCCCAAACGCAGTATTTT. The encoded protein is CASIRSGGAQTQYF.